Below are 30 T cell receptor beta chains sequenced from a single sample in a study of identical twins. One entry per CDR3 protein results from TCRdb running MiXCR on the 5' RACE reads. The sample lists hundreds of thousands of distinct CDR3 sequences, less than 25% seen once, with around 3% in the top ten. These data also featured in a second study, about T cells expressing NK-cell markers.

The specimen was CD4+ T cells sorted from blood. These receptor sequences come from a woman between 18 and 29 years old in good health.

The table lists this clonotype with a few counts. The rearrangement uses TRBV7-3 and TRBJ1-1; 8 nucleotides align to TRBD1. Trimming removed 3 bases from V and 5 bases from J; junction bases left unmatched: 8. The CDR3 is 15 residues long. Germline loops: CDR1 SGHTA, CDR2 FQGTGA. This CDR3 is CASSLLGQGATEAFF. In DNA form, the CDR3 reads TGTGCCAGCAGCTTGCTCGGCCAGGGGGCTACTGAAGCTTTCTTT.

This clonotype occurred a few times. This rearrangement joins TRBV13 to TRBJ1-1; D not resolved. CDR1 is PRHDT and CDR2 is FYEKMQ in the germline V gene (reference sequence). Trimming removed 5 bases from V and 3 bases from J, with 10 bases in between. The CDR3 length is 13 residues. Here the CDR3 DNA reads TGTGCCAGCAGCCTCGGAGTAGACACTGAAGCTTTCTTT. Its protein is CASSLGVDTEAFF. The full variable domain, with the rest looked up from reference TRBV13 and TRBJ1-1, is AAGVIQSPRHLIKEKRETATLKCYPIPRHDTVYWYQQGPGQDPQFLISFYEKMQSDKGSIPDRFSAQQFSDYHSELNMSSLELGDSALYFCASSLGVDTEAFFGQGTRLTVV.

The rearrangement joins TRBV5-1 to TRBJ1-1; TRBD1 might be the D (5 bases). Germline V gene data show CDR1 as SGHRS and CDR2 as YFSETQ. The ends were cut back, 7 bases at V and 0 bases at J, with 16 bases in the middle. This CDR3 comprises 15 residues. The CDR3 here is CASERDGLMNTEAFF. CDR3 nucleotides: TGCGCCAGCGAAAGGGACGGACTGATGAACACTGAAGCTTTCTTT.

The chain links TRBV20-1 to TRBJ1-2; 8 bases align to TRBD1. CDR3 size: 11 residues. In germline, CDR1 is DFQATT, CDR2 SNEGSKA (reference sequence). V shed 6 bases, J shed 8 bases, and the junction held 5 bases outside the gene matches. The CDR3 reads CSAVDRDGYTF. CDR3 DNA: TGCAGTGCCGTGGACAGGGACGGCTACACCTTC.

This clonotype was detected only a few times. The chain joins TRBV4-2 to TRBJ2-1; D possibly corresponds to TRBD2 (6 bases). This CDR3 is built from 15 residues. CDR1 and CDR2 from the germline V gene are LGHNA and YNFKEQ. V lost 0 bases and J 6 bases, leaving 12 bases between the germline ends. CDR3 residues: CASSQDPAGLNEQFF. The CDR3 nucleotides read TGTGCCAGCAGCCAAGATCCAGCGGGCCTCAATGAGCAGTTCTTC.

This clonotype appeared many times. The CDR3 spells CAISGTNSNQPQHF. CDR3 bases: TGTGCCATCAGCGGGACAAATAGCAATCAGCCCCAGCATTTT. The V call is TRBV10-3, the J call TRBJ1-5; D may be TRBD1 (6 bases). CDR1 and CDR2 (germline): ENHRY, SYGVKD. The CDR3 loop spans 14 amino acids. V dropped 6 bases and J dropped 0 bases, with 9 bases sitting between them.

This clonotype showed up just a few times. This chain uses TRBV20-1 with TRBJ2-2, with 9 bases matching TRBD2. The CDR3 covers 15 residues. Germline CDR1 DFQATT, CDR2 SNEGSKA (reference sequence). After removal of 1 base from V and 5 bases from J, the junction contained 5 bases not matched to a gene. The CDR3 here is CSARGSGRRTGELFF. The DNA for the CDR3 is TGCAGTGCTAGAGGTAGCGGGAGAAGGACCGGGGAGCTGTTTTTT.

The V call is TRBV7-9, the J call TRBJ1-5; D remains unclear. From germline, CDR1 is SEHNR and CDR2 FQNEAQ (reference sequence). This CDR3 contains 13 residues. Trimming removed 5 bases from V and 4 bases from J, with 9 bases in between. The CDR3 here is CASSNGRNQPQHF. CDR3 nucleotide sequence: TGTGCCAGCAGCAATGGGAGGAATCAGCCCCAGCATTTT.

The rearrangement joins TRBV7-9 to TRBJ2-1; 7 bases fit TRBD2. CDR3 length: 15 residues. J gave up 3 bases and V 0 bases, and 2 bases lay outside the gene matches. Germline V gives CDR1 SEHNR, CDR2 FQNEAQ (reference sequence). The CDR3 loop reads CASSLAASGYNEQFF. CDR3 coding DNA: TGTGCCAGCAGCTTAGCTGCTAGCGGCTACAATGAGCAGTTCTTC.

This rearrangement joins TRBV3-1 to TRBJ2-7, with 9 bases lining up with TRBD1. Germline CDR1 is LGHDT and CDR2 is YNNKEL (reference sequence). Trimming at V came to 0 bases and at J to 6 bases, leaving 6 bases not matched to a gene. There are 15 residues in the CDR3. The CDR3 DNA reads as TGTGCCAGCAGCCAAGAAGGTACAGGGGGCCGCGAGCAGTACTTC. Translating gives CASSQEGTGGREQYF.

This clonotype occurred a few times. The chain recombines TRBV20-1 with TRBJ1-1; D remains unclear. In germline, CDR1 is DFQATT, CDR2 SNEGSKA (reference sequence). CDR3 length: 14 amino acids. V lost 4 bases and J lost 4, with 16 bases in between. This chain's CDR3 is CSAIRVTVGTEAFF. Here the CDR3 DNA reads TGCAGTGCTATACGGGTCACCGTCGGCACTGAAGCTTTCTTT.

This clonotype has just one count. The V call is TRBV7-2, the J call TRBJ2-3; D not resolved. V lost 4 bases, J lost 0 bases, and 11 bases lay in between. This CDR3 spans 15 amino acids. Germline V lookup: CDR1 SGHTA, CDR2 FQGNSA. CDR3 coding DNA: TGTGCCAGCAGCTCCGCGGCCCCTAGCACAGATACGCAGTATTTT. Translating it yields CASSSAAPSTDTQYF.

This clonotype was observed a few times. The chain is built from TRBV7-2 and TRBJ2-3; 8 bases agree with TRBD2. V shed 5 bases, J shed 12 bases, and the junction held 10 bases outside the gene matches. The germline V gene encodes CDR1 SGHTA and CDR2 FQGNSA. The CDR3 contains 13 residues. CDR3 in DNA: TGTGCCAGCAGCCCTAACGGGGGGGGTCCTCAGTATTTT. Encoded protein: CASSPNGGGPQYF.

In its sample, this clonotype was seen a few times. The V gene is TRBV7-8, the J gene TRBJ2-3; possibly TRBD2 for D (6 bases). CDR1 SGHVS and CDR2 FQNEAQ come from the germline V gene. CDR3 size: 14 residues. V gave up 5 bases and J gave up 2 bases, with 11 bases separating them. The CDR3 reads CASSQGRFTDTQYF. As DNA, the CDR3 is TGTGCCAGCAGCCAAGGGAGGTTCACAGATACGCAGTATTTT.

V gene TRBV4-3 combines with J gene TRBJ2-1, with D possibly matching TRBD2 (5 bases). This CDR3 has 15 amino acids. Trimming cost V 2 bases and J 5 bases, with 13 bases left between them. In germline, CDR1 is LGHNA, CDR2 YSLEER. The CDR3: CASSQFLAAHNEQFF. For the CDR3, the DNA is TGCGCCAGCAGCCAATTCCTAGCTGCCCACAATGAGCAGTTCTTC.

The chain joins TRBV5-1 to TRBJ2-1; maybe TRBD1 (7 bases). This CDR3 has 15 residues. The germline CDR1 and CDR2 sequences are SGHRS and YFSETQ. V was clipped by 3 bases and J by 3 bases, with 13 bases between them. CDR3 DNA: TGCGCCAGCAGCTGGGGGGACAGAGACTACAATGAGCAGTTCTTC. It translates to CASSWGDRDYNEQFF.

V gene TRBV19 combines with J gene TRBJ2-5; 11 bases are a match to TRBD2. V trimming: 3 bases; J trimming: 7 bases; junction bases outside the gene matches: 13. The germline V gene has CDR1 LNHDA and CDR2 SQIVND (reference sequence). The CDR3 covers 17 residues. As DNA, the CDR3 is TGTGCCAGTAGTATGGGAACACTAGCGGGAGAGCGTGTGACCCAGTACTTC. The encoded protein is CASSMGTLAGERVTQYF.

This clonotype was counted between two and nine times. The chain is built from TRBV12-3 or TRBV12-4 and TRBJ2-2; no clear D. V was cut by 6 bases and J by 8 bases, with 13 bases left in between. This CDR3 is 13 amino acids long. The CDR3 sequence: CASRIERVGELFF. The DNA for the CDR3 is TGTGCCAGCAGGATTGAACGAGTTGGGGAGCTGTTTTTT.

This sequence joins TRBV24-1 and TRBJ2-2, with D uncertain. Trimming took 2 bases from V and 6 from J, leaving 15 bases between them. Germline V gene sequence: CDR1 KGHDR, CDR2 SFDVKD. The CDR3 totals 16 residues. Written as DNA, the CDR3 is TGTGCCACCAGTGATTGGGCCATAGGGCTAGCCGGGGAGCTGTTTTTT. This translates into CATSDWAIGLAGELFF.

This clonotype was picked up a small number of times. The chain employs TRBV12-3 or TRBV12-4 and TRBJ2-7, with 9 bases fitting TRBD1. The CDR3 covers 15 residues. The V and J ends lost 6 bases and 0 bases, in that order; junction bases with no gene match: 6. The CDR3 loop reads CASRKQGASSYEQYF. The CDR3, as DNA: TGTGCCAGCAGAAAACAGGGGGCGAGCTCCTACGAGCAGTACTTC.

The chain couples TRBV29-1 to TRBJ2-1; possible D gene TRBD2, 5 bases. Germline V gene data show CDR1 as SQVTM and CDR2 as ANQGSEA. Trimming shortened V by 3 bases and J by 10 bases, and 16 bases separated the two germline ends. This CDR3 spans 13 amino acids. CDR3 DNA: TGCAGCGTTGAGCGGCGGGTCAGAGGGGAGCAGTTCTTC. As protein: CSVERRVRGEQFF.

This clonotype was seen more than once but under ten times. This sequence joins TRBV3-1 and TRBJ2-7; 9 nucleotides align to TRBD1. The germline V gene encodes CDR1 LGHDT and CDR2 YNNKEL (reference sequence). The CDR3 consists of 14 residues. The V segment lost 4 bases and the J segment 5 bases; nucleotides outside the gene matches: 6. CDR3 residues: CASSRSGTGNEQYF. The CDR3 region has the DNA TGTGCCAGCAGCCGTTCCGGGACAGGGAACGAGCAGTACTTC.

The CDR3 nucleotides read TGTGCCAGCAGTTTAGCGCGCGGGGGCATTGGCAACACCGGGGAGCTGTTTTTT. It codes for CASSLARGGIGNTGELFF. V gene TRBV12-3 or TRBV12-4 combines with J gene TRBJ2-2; possible D gene TRBD2, 7 bases. This CDR3 has 18 residues. The V end lost 0 bases, the J end lost 2 bases, and 16 bases lay between the germline ends.

The rearrangement uses TRBV7-9 and TRBJ2-7; a weak D match, TRBD1 (6 bases). This CDR3 region has 14 residues. Deletions cut 1 base from V and 2 bases from J, with 9 bases between. Germline CDR1 reads SEHNR; CDR2 reads FQNEAQ (reference sequence). Here the CDR3 DNA reads TGTGCCAGCAGCTTAGTGACAGGAACCTACGAGCAGTACTTC. Protein sequence: CASSLVTGTYEQYF.

This clonotype was detected once. V and J are TRBV20-1 and TRBJ2-7; perhaps TRBD1 as D (6 bases). Trimming removed 4 bases at V and 0 bases at J, with 13 bases between. This CDR3 spans 14 amino acids. Germline CDR1 and CDR2: DFQATT and SNEGSKA (reference sequence). CDR3 bases: TGCAGTGCTACGTTCGGGACACTCTCCTACGAGCAGTACTTC. This codes for CSATFGTLSYEQYF.

This clonotype has a count of ten or more. The J gene is TRBJ2-1, the V gene TRBV5-1; D is unresolved. Trimming pared 0 bases from V and 4 bases from J, leaving 8 bases between. CDR3 length equals 14 residues. Germline lookup yields CDR1 SGHRS and CDR2 YFSETQ. CDR3 loop: CASSLGQRYNEQFF. The CDR3 bases are TGCGCCAGCAGCTTGGGGCAGAGATACAATGAGCAGTTCTTC.

The rearrangement links TRBV3-1 to TRBJ2-5; no clear D. Trimming took 5 bases from V and 5 from J, leaving 12 bases between them. This CDR3 comprises 13 residues. Germline V gene data show CDR1 as LGHDT and CDR2 as YNNKEL (reference sequence). The CDR3 sequence is CASSSLPGETQYF. CDR3 nucleotide sequence: TGTGCCAGCAGCTCCCTCCCCGGGGAGACCCAGTACTTC.

This clonotype turned up a few times. J is TRBJ2-7 and V is TRBV5-1; 9 positions match TRBD2. Germline values: CDR1 SGHRS, CDR2 YFSETQ. V lost 2 bases and J lost 3; bases outside the gene matches: 6. This CDR3 is 15 amino acids long. In DNA, the CDR3 is TGCGCCAGCAGCTTTACTAGCGGGCTACGCTACGAGCAGTACTTC. Amino acid sequence: CASSFTSGLRYEQYF.

The chain carries TRBV11-2 and TRBJ2-1; 13 bases are shared with TRBD2. CDR1 is SGHAT and CDR2 is FQNNGV in the germline V gene. The CDR3 has 16 residues. V shed 0 bases and J 8 bases; nucleotides not matched to a gene: 4. CDR3 sequence (DNA): TGTGCCAGCAGCTTAGAACTAGCGGGAGGGTTAGATGAGCAGTTCTTC. It codes for CASSLELAGGLDEQFF.

This chain uses TRBV12-3 or TRBV12-4 with TRBJ2-1, with TRBD2 matching over 10 bases. This CDR3 is built from 15 residues. V shed 5 bases, J shed 9 bases, and the junction held 10 bases outside the gene matches. CDR3 region: CASSPSAGGPSEQFF. The CDR3 DNA follows: TGTGCCAGCAGTCCGTCAGCGGGAGGGCCGAGTGAGCAGTTCTTC.